The 14 T cell receptor beta chains listed next were all sequenced from one sample in a study of shared clonotypes between healthy human individuals. Method: immunoSEQ multiplex PCR; TCRdb's copy keeps in-frame clones and lacks some. Here the sample spans about a million clones, about 70% being singletons. Sequenced: memory CD4+ T cells sorted from blood. This sample's subset: CD45RA-negative fraction. The receptors derive from a man between 18 and 35 years old in good health.

The chain uses TRBV5-5 and TRBJ1-2; possibly TRBD1 for D (6 bases). CDR3 length: 15 residues. CDR1 and CDR2 from the germline V gene are SGHKS and YYEKEE (reference sequence). V lost 4 bases, J lost 8 bases, and 21 bases lay in between. CDR3 in amino acids: CASSPWEGVREGYTF. The CDR3 DNA follows: TGTGCCAGCAGCCCCTGGGAGGGGGTGAGGGAAGGCTACACCTTC.

For this clone: At the DNA level, this CDR3 is encoded by other sequences in the same sample as well. This chain joins TRBV7-8 and TRBJ2-1; 15 bases agree with TRBD2. The V gene end was trimmed by 4 bases and the J gene end by 9 bases; junction bases not matched to a gene: 1. This CDR3 contains 14 residues. CDR1 SGHVS and CDR2 FQNEAQ come from the germline V gene. CDR3: CASSSGLAGGEQFF. The CDR3 coding sequence is TGTGCCAGCAGCTCGGGACTAGCGGGGGGTGAGCAGTTCTTC.

The chain is built from TRBV7-2 and TRBJ2-3; no clear D gene. The ends were cut back, 5 bases at V and 4 bases at J, with 13 bases in the middle. The CDR3 runs to 14 residues. Germline V gene data show CDR1 as SGHTA and CDR2 as FQGNSA. The CDR3 DNA is TGTGCCAGCAGCCCTAACGGTCTTCCAGATACGCAGTATTTT. This translates into CASSPNGLPDTQYF.

This clone has just a few counts. This rearrangement joins TRBV6-6 to TRBJ2-3; 13 nucleotides align to TRBD2. Germline assignment: CDR1 MNHNY and CDR2 SVGAGI (reference sequence). The CDR3 totals 16 residues. The ends lost 2 bases at V and 7 bases at J; junction bases unmatched: 6. CDR3 protein: CASSYRETSGGNTQYF. The CDR3 DNA reads as TGTGCCAGCAGTTACAGGGAGACTAGCGGGGGGAATACGCAGTATTTT.

This chain connects TRBV19 to TRBJ2-1, with 7 nucleotides matching TRBD1. Germline CDR1 reads LNHDA; CDR2 reads SQIVND (reference sequence). Losses at the gene ends were 10 bases for V and 6 bases for J; bases not matched to a gene: 9. The CDR3 has 13 amino acids. In DNA, the CDR3 is TGTGCCAACCACAGGGGTTACAGCAATGAGCAGTTCTTC. It is translated as CANHRGYSNEQFF.

The chain combines TRBV19 with TRBJ1-1; no clear D. CDR3 size: 13 residues. Germline V lookup: CDR1 LNHDA, CDR2 SQIVND (reference sequence). Trimming left V 6 bases short and J 1 base short, with 9 bases between. CDR3 residues: CASSLTTNTEAFF. As DNA, the CDR3 is TGTGCCAGTAGCCTCACAACGAACACTGAAGCTTTCTTT.

The chain joins TRBV7-2 to TRBJ2-5; TRBD2 matches 10 bases. The germline V gene has CDR1 SGHTA and CDR2 FQGNSA. With 4 bases clipped from V and 2 bases from J, the junction kept 4 bases outside the gene matches. The CDR3 is 15 residues long. Here the CDR3 reads CASSSASGSQETQYF. The CDR3 DNA is TGTGCCAGCAGCTCTGCTAGCGGGAGTCAAGAGACCCAGTACTTC.

The chain is built from TRBV4-3 and TRBJ1-1, with a tentative D call TRBD1 (5 bases). This CDR3 region has 15 residues. CDR1 LGHNA and CDR2 YSLEER come from the germline V gene. V lost 6 bases, J lost 0 bases, and 14 bases lay in between. Written as DNA, the CDR3 is TGCGCCAGCAGTCCCTATGGGACGGTGAACACTGAAGCTTTCTTT. Protein sequence: CASSPYGTVNTEAFF.

The chain uses TRBV6-6 and TRBJ1-1; D perhaps matches TRBD1 (5 bases). Trimming removed 4 bases from V and 6 bases from J, with 18 bases in between. Germline CDR1 is MNHNY and CDR2 is SVGAGI (reference sequence). This CDR3 has 15 amino acids. CDR3 sequence reads: CASSSPSGGKAEAFF. CDR3 bases: TGTGCCAGCAGTTCACCCTCCGGGGGAAAGGCTGAAGCTTTCTTT.

This chain links TRBV10-3 with TRBJ1-2, with TRBD1 as a possible D gene (5 bases). V gave up 0 bases and J gave up 4 bases, with 24 bases separating them. Germline loops: CDR1 ENHRY, CDR2 SYGVKD. The CDR3 is 19 amino acids. The chain's CDR3 is CAISESPGTGSPQGYGYTF. Written as DNA, the CDR3 is TGTGCCATCAGTGAGTCCCCCGGGACGGGAAGTCCTCAGGGCTATGGCTACACCTTC.

This clone was recorded once. This chain connects TRBV7-9 to TRBJ2-5; the D gene could be TRBD1 or TRBD2 (6 bases each). CDR3 length: 14 amino acids. The V end was cut by 1 base, the J end by 5 bases, with 11 bases between. CDR1 is SEHNR, CDR2 FQNEAQ, per germline (reference sequence). The CDR3 protein is CASSLGGGSETQYF. Here the CDR3 DNA reads TGTGCCAGCAGCTTAGGAGGGGGGAGTGAGACCCAGTACTTC.

The V and J genes are TRBV2 and TRBJ1-5, with D uncertain. Per germline, CDR1 SNHLY and CDR2 FYNNEI. Trimming pared 3 bases from V and 3 bases from J, leaving 9 bases between. The CDR3 is 14 amino acids. The CDR3 region is CASSEVGYNQPQHF. Here the CDR3 DNA reads TGTGCCAGCAGTGAGGTGGGTTACAATCAGCCCCAGCATTTT.

The DNA for the CDR3 is TGTGCCAGCAGTGGGGGAACCGGGACAGGGGCCTACGAGCAGTACTTC. Residues: CASSGGTGTGAYEQYF. The chain is built from TRBV2 and TRBJ2-7; 10 nucleotides match TRBD1. The CDR3 totals 16 residues. CDR1 and CDR2 (germline): SNHLY, FYNNEI. After removal of 4 bases from V and 2 bases from J, the junction contained 8 bases not matched to a gene.

This clone was counted a few times. For the CDR3, the DNA is TGTGCCAGCAGTGGGACACGCCAAGAGACCCAGTACTTC. Translating gives CASSGTRQETQYF. The V gene is TRBV6-1, the J gene TRBJ2-5, with a weak D call TRBD1 (5 bases). Per germline, CDR1 MNHNS and CDR2 SASEGT. V lost 4 bases and J lost 1, with 7 bases in between. CDR3 size: 13 residues.